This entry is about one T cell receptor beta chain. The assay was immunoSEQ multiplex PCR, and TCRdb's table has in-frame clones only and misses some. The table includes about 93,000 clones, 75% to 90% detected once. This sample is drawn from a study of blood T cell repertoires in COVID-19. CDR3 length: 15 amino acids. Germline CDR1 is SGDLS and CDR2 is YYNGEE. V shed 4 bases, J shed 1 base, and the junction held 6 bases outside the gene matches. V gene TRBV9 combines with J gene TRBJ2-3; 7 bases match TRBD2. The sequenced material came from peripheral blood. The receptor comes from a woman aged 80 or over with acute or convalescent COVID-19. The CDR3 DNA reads TGTGCCAGCAGCCTAGTGAGCGGGGGCACAGATACGCAGTATTTT. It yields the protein CASSLVSGGTDTQYF.